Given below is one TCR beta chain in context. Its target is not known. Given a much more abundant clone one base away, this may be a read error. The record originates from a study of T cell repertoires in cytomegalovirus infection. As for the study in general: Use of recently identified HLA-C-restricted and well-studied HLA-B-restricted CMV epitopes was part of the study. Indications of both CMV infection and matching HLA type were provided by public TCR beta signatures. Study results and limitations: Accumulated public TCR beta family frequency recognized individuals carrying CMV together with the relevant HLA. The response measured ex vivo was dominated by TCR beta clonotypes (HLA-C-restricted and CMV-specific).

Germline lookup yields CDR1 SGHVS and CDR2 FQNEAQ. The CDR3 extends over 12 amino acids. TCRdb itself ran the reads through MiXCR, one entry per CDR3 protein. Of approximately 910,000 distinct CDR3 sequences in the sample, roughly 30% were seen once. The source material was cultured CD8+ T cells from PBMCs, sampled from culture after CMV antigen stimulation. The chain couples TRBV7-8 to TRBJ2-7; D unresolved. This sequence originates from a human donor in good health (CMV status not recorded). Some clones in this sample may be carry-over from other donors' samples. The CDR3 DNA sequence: TGTGCCGGCAGCTTAAACGGCAACGAGCAGTACTTC. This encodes CAGSLNGNEQYF. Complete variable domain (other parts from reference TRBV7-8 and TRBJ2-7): GAGVSQSPRYKVAKRGQDVALRCDPISGHVSLFWYQQALGQGPEFLTYFQNEAQLDKSGLPSDRFFAERPEGSVSTLKIQRTQQEDSAVYLCAGSLNGNEQYFGPGTRLTVT.